This TCR beta chain emerged from a study of blood T cell repertoires in COVID-19. Study context: T cells, B-cell-depleted T cells, or PBMCs provided the cDNA or gDNA that served as material.

The CDR3 length is 14 residues. The germline V gene encodes CDR1 MGHRA and CDR2 YSYEKL. With V trimmed by 2 bases and J by 8 bases, 5 bases remained unmatched. In the original workflow: Counts of nucleated cells, estimated from reference gene primer amplification, were obtained. The protocol was immunoSEQ multiplex PCR, while the TCRdb copy is restricted to in-frame clones and leaves out a portion. The V and J calls and clone size come from that table; D and trimming were worked out from the DNA. The sample lists a few hundred thousand clones, more than 75% occurring once. Patients of the Seattle cohort, enrolled during active infection, were followed longitudinally.

The chain uses TRBV4-1 and TRBJ2-1, with 8 bases that match TRBD2. The source is a woman aged 25 to 45 with COVID-19, enrolled during active disease. The sequenced material came from peripheral blood. The CDR3 DNA is TGCGCCAGCAGCCAAAGCGGGAGCGGGTATGAGCAGTTCTTC. It is translated as CASSQSGSGYEQFF.